The 18 T cell receptor beta chains presented below share a single source sample, sequenced in a study of regulatory T cells in long-lasting Graves disease. iRepertoire HTBI primers and Arm-PCR of CDR3 regions built TCR beta libraries. TCRdb used MiXCR to reprocess the multiplex PCR reads, holding one entry per CDR3 protein. The sample has roughly 500,000 distinct CDR3 sequences; roughly 13% are singletons. Specified time point: newly diagnosed GD, antithyroid drugs for less than 3 months. There was RNA extracted from PBMCs, and the TCR library was made from it. In addition, the sample was reused for a study of T cells in Graves' hyperthyroidism and ophthalmopathy.

This material consisted of peripheral blood mononuclear cells (PBMCs), taken at new diagnosis, from a patient treated with antithyroid drugs. Source of these receptors: a man aged 25 to 40 with Graves disease.

There are many counts of this clonotype. V usage is TRBV10-3 and J usage is TRBJ2-7; 9 nucleotides align to TRBD1. Germline trimming cut 8 bases from V and 3 bases from J; bases unmatched to any gene: 5. The CDR3 runs to 13 residues. Germline assignment: CDR1 ENHRY and CDR2 SYGVKD. The CDR3 region is CAIRGQGFYEQYF. The CDR3 DNA sequence: TGTGCCATCCGGGGACAGGGTTTCTACGAGCAGTACTTC.

This clonotype occurred a few times. The chain uses TRBV27 and TRBJ2-3; TRBD2 matches 7 bases. Per the germline V gene, CDR1 is MNHEY and CDR2 is SMNVEV (reference sequence). This CDR3 comprises 16 residues. Trimming removed 8 bases from V and 6 bases from J; junction bases left unmatched: 17. The CDR3 here is CASGSNLAVHRDTQYF. CDR3 in DNA: TGTGCCAGCGGATCCAATCTAGCGGTGCACAGGGATACGCAGTATTTT.

The chain is built from TRBV20-1 and TRBJ2-2; TRBD1 or TRBD2 may be the D gene (5 bases each). The CDR3 runs 14 residues. Germline CDR1 DFQATT, CDR2 SNEGSKA (reference sequence). V was shortened by 1 base and J by 4 bases, with 10 bases between the two germline ends. The CDR3 reads CSARARGPTGELFF. DNA of the CDR3: TGCAGTGCTAGAGCCCGGGGCCCCACCGGGGAGCTGTTTTTT.

This clonotype was observed many times. The rearrangement links TRBV7-9 to TRBJ2-1, with D possibly being TRBD2 (5 bases). This CDR3 spans 12 amino acids. CDR1 and CDR2 from the germline V gene are SEHNR and FQNEAQ (reference sequence). Trimming cost V 8 bases and J 10 bases, with 15 bases left between them. CDR3 sequence: CASRPGKEEQFF. CDR3 DNA sequence: TGTGCCAGCCGCCCGGGGAAGGAGGAGCAGTTCTTC.

This rearrangement joins TRBV25-1 to TRBJ2-1; 11 bases fit TRBD2. CDR1 is MGHDK, CDR2 SYGVNS, per germline. J gave up 4 bases and V 2 bases, and 7 bases lay outside the gene matches. The CDR3 extends over 17 amino acids. The CDR3 DNA sequence: TGTGCCAGCAGTGAAATCGGGCTAGCGGGAGGTTACAATGAGCAGTTCTTC. Translating it yields CASSEIGLAGGYNEQFF.

The rearrangement links TRBV6-1 to TRBJ2-7; no firm D call. V was clipped by 3 bases and J by 0 bases, with 9 bases between them. The CDR3 is 14 amino acids. Germline CDR1 and CDR2: MNHNS and SASEGT. As DNA, the CDR3 is TGTGCCAGCAGTGAGGCAGGAGTCTCCTACGAGCAGTACTTC. It encodes CASSEAGVSYEQYF.

There are many counts of this clonotype. The chain combines TRBV12-3 or TRBV12-4 with TRBJ2-3; D perhaps matches TRBD1 (6 bases). The CDR3 has 13 amino acids. Trimming stripped 6 bases from V and 1 base from J, with 8 bases between. The CDR3 loop reads CASSGQRTDTQYF. The CDR3 DNA follows: TGTGCCAGCAGCGGACAGCGCACAGATACGCAGTATTTT.

This clonotype came up a few times. This could be a read error, since a much larger clone is one nucleotide away. The chain employs TRBV6-2 or TRBV6-3 and TRBJ2-7; D gene unclear. In germline, CDR1 is MNHEY, CDR2 SVGEGT. CDR3 size: 15 residues. The CDR3 loop reads CASSESSPQIYEQHF. In DNA, the CDR3 is TGTGCCAGCAGTGAATCGTCGCCCCAGATCTACGAGCAGCACTTC.

This clonotype was seen many times. This chain connects TRBV11-1 to TRBJ2-5, with TRBD2 identical over 7 bases. Germline V lookup: CDR1 SGHAT, CDR2 FQDESV (reference sequence). Losses at the gene ends were 5 bases for V and 2 bases for J; bases not matched to a gene: 8. This CDR3 has 15 residues. CDR3 coding DNA: TGTGCCAGCAGCCCCAGGACTAGAACACAAGAGACCCAGTACTTC. This codes for CASSPRTRTQETQYF.

As concerns this clonotype: An end of the junction does not agree with germline; a read error may underlie this. V gene TRBV7-9 combines with J gene TRBJ2-7, with TRBD2 matching over 14 bases. Germline loops: CDR1 SEHNR, CDR2 FQNEAQ (reference sequence). The CDR3 contains 18 residues. CDR3 sequence: CASGFRDLGTSGSNEQYF. Here the CDR3 DNA reads TGTGCCAGCGGCTTCAGAGATCTCGGGACTAGCGGGAGTAATGAGCAGTACTTC.

Details on this clonotype: A read error may be the cause here, since a much bigger clone is one base away. V and J are TRBV11-2 and TRBJ2-3, with a tentative D call TRBD1 (6 bases). The germline CDR1 and CDR2 sequences are SGHAT and FQNNGV. There are 16 residues in the CDR3. CDR3 loop: CASSLGFRGSTDAQYF. CDR3 coding DNA: TGTGCCAGCAGCTTAGGATTCAGGGGAAGCACAGATGCGCAGTATTTT. The full variable domain, rest sourced from reference TRBV11-2 and TRBJ2-3, is EAGVAQSPRYKIIEKRQSVAFWCNPISGHATLYWYQQILGQGPKLLIQFQNNGVVDDSQLPKDRFSAERLKGVDSTLKIQPAKLEDSAVYLCASSLGFRGSTDAQYFGPGTRLTVL.

This clonotype showed up many times. The chain is built from TRBV5-1 and TRBJ2-2, with 9 bases aligning to TRBD1. The CDR3 has 15 amino acids. The germline V gene encodes CDR1 SGHRS and CDR2 YFSETQ. Trimming at V came to 7 bases and at J to 0 bases, leaving 4 bases not matched to a gene. The CDR3 DNA sequence: TGCGCCAGCTCACGGACAGGGGCGAACACCGGGGAGCTGTTTTTT. Translated, it gives CASSRTGANTGELFF. Full variable domain (rest looked up from reference TRBV5-1 and TRBJ2-2): KAGVTQTPRYLIKTRGQQVTLSCSPISGHRSVSWYQQTPGQGLQFLFEYFSETQRNKGNFPGRFSGRQFSNSRSEMNVSTLELGDSALYLCASSRTGANTGELFFGEGSRLTVL.

This clonotype occurred a few times. The rearrangement links TRBV5-6 to TRBJ2-2; the D call may be TRBD1 or TRBD2 (6 bases each). V lost 7 bases to trimming and J lost 4 bases, with 11 bases between them. Germline V CDR1 and CDR2: SGHDT, YYEEEE. The CDR3 is 13 residues long. The CDR3: CASRGRRTGELFF. In DNA, the CDR3 is TGTGCCAGCCGGGGGCGACGCACCGGGGAGCTGTTTTTT.

This clonotype was seen a few times. The chain combines TRBV20-1 with TRBJ1-1, with D perhaps TRBD1 (6 bases). The germline V and J ends were trimmed by 0 bases and 5 bases, with 16 bases remaining between them. The CDR3 consists of 15 residues. Germline CDR1 and CDR2: DFQATT and SNEGSKA (reference sequence). The CDR3 sequence is CSARDRTGRRTEAFF. The CDR3 nucleotides read TGCAGTGCTAGAGATCGCACAGGGAGGAGGACTGAAGCTTTCTTT.

This clonotype has at least ten counts. The J gene is TRBJ2-7, the V gene TRBV27; 7 nucleotides align to TRBD1. The CDR3 is 13 residues long. J was trimmed by 7 bases and V by 6 bases; bases with no gene match: 9. Germline lookup yields CDR1 MNHEY and CDR2 SMNVEV (reference sequence). The chain's CDR3 is CASSLTGAGEQYF. Written as DNA, the CDR3 is TGTGCCAGCAGCCTAACAGGGGCGGGTGAGCAGTACTTC.

This clonotype was recorded many times. The chain carries TRBV20-1 and TRBJ1-4; unclear D gene. Germline V gene sequence: CDR1 DFQATT, CDR2 SNEGSKA (reference sequence). This CDR3 region has 14 residues. Trimming shortened V by 0 bases and J by 3 bases, and 8 bases separated the two germline ends. CDR3 DNA sequence: TGCAGTGCTAGAGAATTGGGCCCTAATGAAAAACTGTTTTTT. Translation: CSARELGPNEKLFF.

To note about this clonotype: A much larger clone is a single base away; this may be a read error. V gene TRBV29-1 combines with J gene TRBJ2-3; tentatively, D is TRBD2 (6 bases). Trimming cost V 7 bases and J 3 bases, with 20 bases left between them. The CDR3 has 15 residues. Per germline, CDR1 SQVTM and CDR2 ANQGSEA. This CDR3 reads CSATIMGGSTDTQYF. CDR3 nucleotides: TGCAGCGCGACTATAATGGGAGGATCTACAGATACGCAGTATTTT.

This clonotype was recorded many times. CDR3: CASSLSLAGDEQFF. CDR3 coding DNA: TGCGCCAGCAGCTTGTCGCTAGCGGGAGATGAGCAGTTCTTC. The J gene is TRBJ2-1, the V gene TRBV5-1, with TRBD2 matching over 10 bases. Germline V gene data show CDR1 as SGHRS and CDR2 as YFSETQ. The CDR3 totals 14 residues. The junction had 3 bases not matched to a gene; V was cut back by 1 base and J by 8 bases. Looking up the rest from reference TRBV5-1 and TRBJ2-1 gives the full variable domain: KAGVTQTPRYLIKTRGQQVTLSCSPISGHRSVSWYQQTPGQGLQFLFEYFSETQRNKGNFPGRFSGRQFSNSRSEMNVSTLELGDSALYLCASSLSLAGDEQFFGPGTRLTVL.